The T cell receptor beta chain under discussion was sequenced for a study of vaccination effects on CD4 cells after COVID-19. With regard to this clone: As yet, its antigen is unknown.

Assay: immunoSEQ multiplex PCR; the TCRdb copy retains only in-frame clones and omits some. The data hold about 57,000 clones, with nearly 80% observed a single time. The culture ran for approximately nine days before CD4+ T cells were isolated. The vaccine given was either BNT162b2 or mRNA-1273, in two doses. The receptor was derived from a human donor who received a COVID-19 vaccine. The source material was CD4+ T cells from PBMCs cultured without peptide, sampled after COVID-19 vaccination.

The CDR3 DNA reads TGTGCCAGCAGAGACAGGGCGAATTCACCCCTCCACTTT. Its translation: CASRDRANSPLHF. The chain has TRBV6-5 and TRBJ1-6; 7 nucleotides match TRBD1. The germline CDR1 and CDR2 sequences are MNHEY and SVGAGI. The CDR3 has 13 amino acids. The V gene end was trimmed by 6 bases and the J gene end by 7 bases; junction bases not matched to a gene: 3.